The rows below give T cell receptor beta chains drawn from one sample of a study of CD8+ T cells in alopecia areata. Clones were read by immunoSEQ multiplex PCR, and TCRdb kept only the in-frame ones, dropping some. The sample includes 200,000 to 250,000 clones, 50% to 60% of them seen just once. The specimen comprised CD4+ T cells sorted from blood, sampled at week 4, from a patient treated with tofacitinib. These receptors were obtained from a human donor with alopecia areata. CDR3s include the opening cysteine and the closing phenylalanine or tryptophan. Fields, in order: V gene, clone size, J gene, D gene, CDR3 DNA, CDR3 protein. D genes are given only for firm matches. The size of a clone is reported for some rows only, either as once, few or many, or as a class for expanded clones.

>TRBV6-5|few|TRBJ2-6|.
TGTGCCAGCAAAGTCACGAGCTCTGGGGCCAACGTCCTGACTTTC
CASKVTSSGANVLTF
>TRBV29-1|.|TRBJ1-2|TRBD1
TGCAGCGTTGAGGGACAGGGACATAACTATGGCTACACCTTC
CSVEGQGHNYGYTF
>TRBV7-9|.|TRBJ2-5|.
TGTGCCAGCAGCTTCGCCGGGCCCCGAGGGGAGACCCAGTACTTC
CASSFAGPRGETQYF
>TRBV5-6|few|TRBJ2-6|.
TGTGCCAGCAGCTCACTCCTGGACAGCTTAAGGGCCAACGTCCTGACTTTC
CASSSLLDSLRANVLTF
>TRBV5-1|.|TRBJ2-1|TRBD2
TGCGCCAGCAGCCCCCGGGTAGCGGGGGATAGTGAGCAGTTCTTC
CASSPRVAGDSEQFF
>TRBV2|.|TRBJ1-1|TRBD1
TGTGCCAGCAGCCGACAGGGGGACGAAGCTTTCTTT
CASSRQGDEAFF
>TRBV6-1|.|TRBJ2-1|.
TGTGCCAGCAGGGAGTCAGACAGCCTAAAGCAGTTCTTC
CASRESDSLKQFF
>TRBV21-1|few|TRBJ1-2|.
TGTGCCAGCAGCAAATGCTATGGCTACACCTTC
CASSKCYGYTF
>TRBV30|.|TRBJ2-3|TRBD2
TGTGCCTGGAGTGTACTAGCGGGGGAATCGCAGTATTTT
CAWSVLAGESQYF
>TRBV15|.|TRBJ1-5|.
TGTGCCACCGGAACGGGGTATAGTCAGCCCCAGCATTTT
CATGTGYSQPQHF
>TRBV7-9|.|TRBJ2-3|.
TGTGCCAGCAGCTTAGCTTTGTCTGGGGCGGCGCAGTATTTT
CASSLALSGAAQYF
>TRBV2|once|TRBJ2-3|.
TGTGCCAGCAGTGAAGCGATGAGGGGAACTAGCACAGATACGCAGTATTTT
CASSEAMRGTSTDTQYF
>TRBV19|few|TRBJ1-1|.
TGTGCCAGTAGTGACCCAAGCGCTGAAGCTTTCTTT
CASSDPSAEAFF
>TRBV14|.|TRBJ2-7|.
TGTGCCAGCAGCCGGGCGGCATACTACGAGCAGTACTTC
CASSRAAYYEQYF
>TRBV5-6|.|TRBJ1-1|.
TGTGCCAGCAGCTTGGGGCGTCGGGTCACTGAAGCTTTCTTT
CASSLGRRVTEAFF
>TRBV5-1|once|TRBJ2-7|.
TGCGCCAGCAGCTTTGGGCAGGGGCCCTACGAGCAGTACTTC
CASSFGQGPYEQYF
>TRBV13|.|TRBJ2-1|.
TGTGCCAGCAGCACCGGACGCCTCGAGCAGTTCTTC
CASSTGRLEQFF
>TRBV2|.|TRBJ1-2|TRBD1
TGTGCCAGCAGCCGGGGTGTGGACAGGGGATCTGGCTACACCTTC
CASSRGVDRGSGYTF
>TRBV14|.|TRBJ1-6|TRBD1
TGTGCCAGCAGCCAGATGGACAGGGTGGGATCACCCCTCCACTTT
CASSQMDRVGSPLHF
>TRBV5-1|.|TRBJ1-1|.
TGCGCCAGCAGCTTTGACAGGACTGAAGCTTTCTTT
CASSFDRTEAFF
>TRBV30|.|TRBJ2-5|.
TGTGCCTGGAACGTAGGGGGGGAGACCCAGTACTTC
CAWNVGGETQYF
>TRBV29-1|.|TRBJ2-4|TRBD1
TGCAGCGTTCTCCGGGACAGAGATTTACTAGCCAAAAACATTCAGTACTTC
CSVLRDRDLLAKNIQYF
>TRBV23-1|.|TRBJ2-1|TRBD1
TGCGCCAGCAGTCAAAGGACAGGGCCCTACAATGAGCAGTTCTTC
CASSQRTGPYNEQFF
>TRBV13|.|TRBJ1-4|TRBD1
TGTGCCAGCAGCATTGGACAGGCACCAACTAATGAAAAACTGTTTTTT
CASSIGQAPTNEKLFF
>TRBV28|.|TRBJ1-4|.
TGTGCCAGCGATAGCCTCCCCCGGGAAAAACTGTTTTTT
CASDSLPREKLFF
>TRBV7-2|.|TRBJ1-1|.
TGTGCCAGCAGCTTAGAGCTTAACACTGAAGCTTTCTTT
CASSLELNTEAFF
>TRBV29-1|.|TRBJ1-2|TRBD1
TGCAGCGAGACGACCCCGGGACAGGGGGCGGAGGGCTACACCTTC
CSETTPGQGAEGYTF
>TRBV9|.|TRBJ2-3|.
TGTGCCAGCAGCGTAGAGGAGGTGAATACGCAGTATTTT
CASSVEEVNTQYF
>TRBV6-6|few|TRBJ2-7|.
TGTGCCAGCAGTTACGAGGGACTCGAGCAGTACTTC
CASSYEGLEQYF
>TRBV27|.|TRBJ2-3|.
TGTGCCAGCAGTTTATCTGCGGCCGGGGCTACGCAGTATTTT
CASSLSAAGATQYF
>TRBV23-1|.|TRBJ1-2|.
TGCGCCAGCAGTCAATCGCCGTGGGGGGGCATAGGTGGCTACACCTTC
CASSQSPWGGIGGYTF
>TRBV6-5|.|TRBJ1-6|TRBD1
TGTGCCAGCAGGAGACAGGGGAATTCACCCCTCCACTTT
CASRRQGNSPLHF
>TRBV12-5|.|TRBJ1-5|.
TGTGCTAGTGGTTTGGGACAGGCCGATAGCAATCAGCCCCAGCATTTT
CASGLGQADSNQPQHF
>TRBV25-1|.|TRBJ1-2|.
TGTGCCAGCGCGGGTACGGGCAACTATGGCTACACCTTC
CASAGTGNYGYTF
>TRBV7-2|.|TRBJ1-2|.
TGTGCCAGCAGCTTAGTCTTGGCCGCTAACTATGGCTACACCTTC
CASSLVLAANYGYTF
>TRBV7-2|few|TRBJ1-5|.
TGTGCCAGCAGCTTGGAACGGACGGATCAGCCCCAGCATTTT
CASSLERTDQPQHF
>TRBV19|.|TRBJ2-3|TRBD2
TGTGCCACCCAGGGGCTAGCGGGACCTGGCATAGCAGATACGCAGTATTTT
CATQGLAGPGIADTQYF
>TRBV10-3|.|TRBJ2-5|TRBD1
TGTGCCATCGCCGCGACAGGGGAGGAGACCCAGTACTTC
CAIAATGEETQYF
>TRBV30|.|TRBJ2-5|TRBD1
TGTGCCTGGAGTGTTAACAGGGGTCAAGAGACCCAGTACTTC
CAWSVNRGQETQYF
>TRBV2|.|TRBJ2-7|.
TGTGCCAGCAGTGGCCGGGACCTGAAGAAATCCGAGCAGTACTTC
CASSGRDLKKSEQYF
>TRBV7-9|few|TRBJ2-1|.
TGTGCCAGCAGCTTTCAGGCCGGAGGAATCTTC
CASSFQAGGIF